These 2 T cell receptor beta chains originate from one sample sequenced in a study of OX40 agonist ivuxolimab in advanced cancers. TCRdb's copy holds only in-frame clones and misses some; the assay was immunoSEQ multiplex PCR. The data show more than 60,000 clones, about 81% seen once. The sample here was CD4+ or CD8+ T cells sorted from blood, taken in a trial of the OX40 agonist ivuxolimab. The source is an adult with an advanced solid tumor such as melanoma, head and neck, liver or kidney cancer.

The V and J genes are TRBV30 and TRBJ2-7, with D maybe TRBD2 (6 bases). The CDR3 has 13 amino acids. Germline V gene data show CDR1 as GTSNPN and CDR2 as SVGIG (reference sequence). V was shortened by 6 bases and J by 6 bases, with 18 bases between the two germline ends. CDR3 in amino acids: CACAGRGKVEQYF. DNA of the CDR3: TGTGCCTGTGCAGGTCGGGGGAAGGTCGAGCAGTACTTC.

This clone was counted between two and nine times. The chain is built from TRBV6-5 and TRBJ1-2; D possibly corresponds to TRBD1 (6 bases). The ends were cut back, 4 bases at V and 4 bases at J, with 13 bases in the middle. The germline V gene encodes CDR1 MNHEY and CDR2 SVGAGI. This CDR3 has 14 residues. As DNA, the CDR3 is TGTGCCAGCAGTTTAGACAGGTCGAGCTATGGCTACACCTTC. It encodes CASSLDRSSYGYTF.